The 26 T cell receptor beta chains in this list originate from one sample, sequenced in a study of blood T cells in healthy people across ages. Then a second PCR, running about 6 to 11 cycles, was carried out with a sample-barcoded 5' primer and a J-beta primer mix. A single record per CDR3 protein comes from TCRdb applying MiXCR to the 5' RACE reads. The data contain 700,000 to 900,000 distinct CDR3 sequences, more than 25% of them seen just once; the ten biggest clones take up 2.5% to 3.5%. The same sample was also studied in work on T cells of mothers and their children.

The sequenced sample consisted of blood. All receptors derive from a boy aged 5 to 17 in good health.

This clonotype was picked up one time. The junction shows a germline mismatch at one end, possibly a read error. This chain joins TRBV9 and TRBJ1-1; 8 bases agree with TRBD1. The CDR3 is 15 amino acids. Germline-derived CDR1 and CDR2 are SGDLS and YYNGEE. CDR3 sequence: CVSSTQQGESTEAFF. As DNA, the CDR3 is TGTGTCAGCAGTACACAACAGGGGGAATCCACTGAAGCTTTCTTT.

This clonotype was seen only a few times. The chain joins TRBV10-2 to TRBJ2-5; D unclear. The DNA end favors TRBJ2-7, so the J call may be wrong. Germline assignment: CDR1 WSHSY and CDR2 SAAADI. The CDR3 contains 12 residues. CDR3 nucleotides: TGCGCCAGCAGTGAGAGGAGTTACGAGCAGTACTTC. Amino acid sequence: CASSERSYEQYF.

The CDR3 reads CASSQNLAKNIQYF. In DNA, the CDR3 is TGTGCCAGCAGCCAAAATCTAGCCAAAAACATTCAGTACTTC. The V call is TRBV7-2, the J call TRBJ2-4, with D uncertain. Germline V lookup: CDR1 SGHTA, CDR2 FQGNSA. Trimming removed 5 bases at V and 0 bases at J, with 8 bases between. This CDR3 is 14 amino acids long.

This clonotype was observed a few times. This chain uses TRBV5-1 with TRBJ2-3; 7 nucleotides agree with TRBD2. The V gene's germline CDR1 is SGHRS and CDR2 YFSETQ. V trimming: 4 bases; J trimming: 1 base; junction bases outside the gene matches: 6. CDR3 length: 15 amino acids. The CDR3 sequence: CASSPSGVGTDTQYF. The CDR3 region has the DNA TGCGCCAGCAGCCCAAGCGGGGTTGGCACAGATACGCAGTATTTT.

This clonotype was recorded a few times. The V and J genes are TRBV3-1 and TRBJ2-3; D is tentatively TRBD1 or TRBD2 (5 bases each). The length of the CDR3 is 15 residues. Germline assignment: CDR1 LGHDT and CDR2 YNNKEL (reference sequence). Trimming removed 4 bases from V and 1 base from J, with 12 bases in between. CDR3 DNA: TGTGCCAGCAGCCCTCCGGGACCGGGCACAGATACGCAGTATTTT. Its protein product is CASSPPGPGTDTQYF.

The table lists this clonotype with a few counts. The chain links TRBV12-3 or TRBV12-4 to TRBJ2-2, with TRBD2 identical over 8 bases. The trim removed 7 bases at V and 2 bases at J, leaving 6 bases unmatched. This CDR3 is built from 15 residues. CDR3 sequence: CASTASGRNTGELFF. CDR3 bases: TGTGCCAGCACCGCTAGCGGGCGAAACACCGGGGAGCTGTTTTTT.

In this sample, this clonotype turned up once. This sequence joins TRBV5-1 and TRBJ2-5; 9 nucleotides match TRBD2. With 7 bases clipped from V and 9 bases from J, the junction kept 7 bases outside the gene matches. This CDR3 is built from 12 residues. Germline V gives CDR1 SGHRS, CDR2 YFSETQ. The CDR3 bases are TGCGCCAGCTCGCGGGAGGGAGCTGCCCAGTACTTC. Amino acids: CASSREGAAQYF.

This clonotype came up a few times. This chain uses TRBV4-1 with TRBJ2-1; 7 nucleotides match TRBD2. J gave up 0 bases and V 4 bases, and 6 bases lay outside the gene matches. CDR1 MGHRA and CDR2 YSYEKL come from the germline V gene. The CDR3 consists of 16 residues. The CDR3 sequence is CASSLLAGVSYNEQFF. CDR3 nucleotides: TGCGCCAGCAGCCTTTTGGCGGGGGTCTCCTACAATGAGCAGTTCTTC.

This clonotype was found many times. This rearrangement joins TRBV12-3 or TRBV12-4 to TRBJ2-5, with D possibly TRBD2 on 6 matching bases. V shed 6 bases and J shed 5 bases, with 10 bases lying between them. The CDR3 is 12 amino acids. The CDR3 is CASRGSGETQYF. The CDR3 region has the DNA TGTGCCAGCAGGGGGAGCGGGGAGACCCAGTACTTC.

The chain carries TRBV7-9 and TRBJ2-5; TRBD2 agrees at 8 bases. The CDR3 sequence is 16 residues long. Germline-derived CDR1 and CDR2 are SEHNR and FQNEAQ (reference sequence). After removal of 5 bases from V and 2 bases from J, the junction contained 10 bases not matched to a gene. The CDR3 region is CASSQREGTPQETQYF. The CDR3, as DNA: TGTGCCAGCAGCCAACGGGAGGGAACCCCACAAGAGACCCAGTACTTC.

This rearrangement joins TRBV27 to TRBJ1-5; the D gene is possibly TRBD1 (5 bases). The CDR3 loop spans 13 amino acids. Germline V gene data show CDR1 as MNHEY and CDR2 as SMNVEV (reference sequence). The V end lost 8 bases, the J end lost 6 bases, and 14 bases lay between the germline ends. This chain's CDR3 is CASGRQHSQPQHF. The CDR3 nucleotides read TGTGCCAGCGGGAGACAGCACAGTCAGCCCCAGCATTTT.

The CDR3 DNA sequence: TGTGCCAGCAATACCGGCTCTAGCGGGGGAGATACGCAGTATTTT. This codes for CASNTGSSGGDTQYF. This chain links TRBV12-3 or TRBV12-4 with TRBJ2-3; 10 bases fit TRBD2. The CDR3 runs 15 residues. V shed 7 bases and J 5 bases; nucleotides not matched to a gene: 9.

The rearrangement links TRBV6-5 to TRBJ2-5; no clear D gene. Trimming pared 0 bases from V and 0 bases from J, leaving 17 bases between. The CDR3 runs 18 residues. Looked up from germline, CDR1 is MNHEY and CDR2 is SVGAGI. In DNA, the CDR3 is TGTGCCAGCAGTTACTCGCGTGTCGGACGCAGGAACCAAGAGACCCAGTACTTC. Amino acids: CASSYSRVGRRNQETQYF.

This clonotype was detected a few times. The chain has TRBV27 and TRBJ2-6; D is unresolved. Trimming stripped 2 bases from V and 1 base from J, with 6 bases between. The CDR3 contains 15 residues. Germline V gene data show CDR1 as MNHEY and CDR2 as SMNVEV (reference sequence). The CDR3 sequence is CASSLVWSGANVLTF. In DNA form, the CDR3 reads TGTGCCAGCAGTTTAGTATGGTCTGGGGCCAACGTCCTGACTTTC.

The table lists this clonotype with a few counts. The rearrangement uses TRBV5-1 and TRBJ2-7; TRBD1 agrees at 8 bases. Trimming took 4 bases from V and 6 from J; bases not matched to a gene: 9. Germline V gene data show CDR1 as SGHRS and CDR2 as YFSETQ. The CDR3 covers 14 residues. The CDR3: CASSPGTGPIEQYF. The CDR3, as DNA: TGCGCCAGCAGCCCCGGGACAGGCCCCATCGAGCAGTACTTC.

CDR3 protein: CASSQVIGSSYEQYF. The CDR3, as DNA: TGCGCCAGCAGCCAAGTTATAGGCAGCTCCTACGAGCAGTACTTC. The rearrangement links TRBV4-1 to TRBJ2-7; unclear D gene. This CDR3 comprises 15 residues. Per germline, CDR1 MGHRA and CDR2 YSYEKL. Trimming removed 1 base from V and 0 bases from J, with 10 bases in between.

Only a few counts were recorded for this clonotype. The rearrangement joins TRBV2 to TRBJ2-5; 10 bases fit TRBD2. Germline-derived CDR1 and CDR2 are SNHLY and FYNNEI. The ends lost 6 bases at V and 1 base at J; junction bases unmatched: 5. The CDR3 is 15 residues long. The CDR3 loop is CASRKSSGGQETQYF. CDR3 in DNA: TGTGCCAGCAGAAAATCTAGCGGGGGCCAAGAGACCCAGTACTTC.

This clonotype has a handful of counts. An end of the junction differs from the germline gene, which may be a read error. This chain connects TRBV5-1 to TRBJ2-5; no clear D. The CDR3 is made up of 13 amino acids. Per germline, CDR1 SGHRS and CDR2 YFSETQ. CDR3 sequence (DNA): TGCACCAGCAGCCACAGCGCCTGGGAGACCCAGTACTTC. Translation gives CTSSHSAWETQYF.

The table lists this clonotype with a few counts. In nucleotides, the CDR3 is TGTGCCAGCAGCCCGGACGAACAGGGCGGCACCTTC. Translating it yields CASSPDEQGGTF. The J gene is TRBJ1-2, the V gene TRBV7-9, with a tentative D call TRBD1 (6 bases). The V gene lost 5 bases and the J gene lost 13 bases, with 17 bases spanning the gap. The germline gives CDR1 SEHNR, CDR2 FQNEAQ (reference sequence). This CDR3 is 12 amino acids long. The entire variable domain, with the rest obtained from reference TRBV7-9 and TRBJ1-2, is as follows: DTGVSQNPRHKITKRGQNVTFRCDPISEHNRLYWYRQTLGQGPEFLTYFQNEAQLEKSRLLSDRFSAERPKGSFSTLEIQRTEQGDSAMYLCASSPDEQGGTFGSGTRLTVV.

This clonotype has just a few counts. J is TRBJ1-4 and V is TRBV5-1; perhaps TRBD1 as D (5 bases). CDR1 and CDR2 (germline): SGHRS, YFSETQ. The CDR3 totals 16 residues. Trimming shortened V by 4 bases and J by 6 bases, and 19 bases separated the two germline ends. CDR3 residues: CASSRTGDSWDEKLFF. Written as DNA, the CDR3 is TGCGCCAGCAGCCGCACGGGGGACTCATGGGATGAAAAACTGTTTTTT.

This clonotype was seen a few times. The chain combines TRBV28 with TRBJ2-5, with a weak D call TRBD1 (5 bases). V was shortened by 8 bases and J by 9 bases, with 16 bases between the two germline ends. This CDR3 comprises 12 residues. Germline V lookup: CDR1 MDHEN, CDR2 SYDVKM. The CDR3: CASRQGLAAQYF. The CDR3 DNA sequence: TGTGCCAGCCGTCAGGGCCTTGCAGCCCAGTACTTC.

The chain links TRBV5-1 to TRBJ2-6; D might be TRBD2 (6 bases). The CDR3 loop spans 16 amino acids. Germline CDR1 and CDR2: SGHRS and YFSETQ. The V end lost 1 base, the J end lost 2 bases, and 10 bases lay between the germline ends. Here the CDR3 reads CASSLYPGAGANVLTF. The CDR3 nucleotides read TGCGCCAGCAGCTTGTATCCGGGGGCTGGGGCCAACGTCCTGACTTTC.

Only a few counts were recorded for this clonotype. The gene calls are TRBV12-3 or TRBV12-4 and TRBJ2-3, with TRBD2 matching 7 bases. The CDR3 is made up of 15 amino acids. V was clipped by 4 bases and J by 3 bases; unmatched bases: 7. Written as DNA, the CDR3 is TGTGCCAGCAGTTATCGGGGACTAACGACAGATACGCAGTATTTT. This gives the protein CASSYRGLTTDTQYF.

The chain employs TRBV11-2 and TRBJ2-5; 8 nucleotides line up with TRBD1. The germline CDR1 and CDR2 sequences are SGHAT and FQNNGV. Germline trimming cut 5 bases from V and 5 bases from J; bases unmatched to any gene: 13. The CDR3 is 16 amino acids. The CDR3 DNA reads TGTGCCAGCAGCCCTCTCCCAGGGGGCCCTTGGGAGACCCAGTACTTC. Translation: CASSPLPGGPWETQYF. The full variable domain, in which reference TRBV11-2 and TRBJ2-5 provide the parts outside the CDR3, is EAGVAQSPRYKIIEKRQSVAFWCNPISGHATLYWYQQILGQGPKLLIQFQNNGVVDDSQLPKDRFSAERLKGVDSTLKIQPAKLEDSAVYLCASSPLPGGPWETQYFGPGTRLLVL.

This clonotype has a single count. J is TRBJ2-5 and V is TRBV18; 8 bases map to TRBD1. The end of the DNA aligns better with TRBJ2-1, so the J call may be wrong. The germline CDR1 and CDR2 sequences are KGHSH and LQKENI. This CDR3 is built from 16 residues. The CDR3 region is CASSPARITGGDEQFF. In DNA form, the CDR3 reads TGTGCCAGCTCACCAGCCAGAATAACAGGGGGTGATGAGCAGTTCTTC.

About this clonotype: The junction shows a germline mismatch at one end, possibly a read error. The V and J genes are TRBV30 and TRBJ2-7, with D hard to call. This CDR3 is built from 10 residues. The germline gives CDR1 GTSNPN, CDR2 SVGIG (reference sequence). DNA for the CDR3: TGTACCTCGGGCCCCTACGAGCAGCACTTC. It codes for CTSGPYEQHF.